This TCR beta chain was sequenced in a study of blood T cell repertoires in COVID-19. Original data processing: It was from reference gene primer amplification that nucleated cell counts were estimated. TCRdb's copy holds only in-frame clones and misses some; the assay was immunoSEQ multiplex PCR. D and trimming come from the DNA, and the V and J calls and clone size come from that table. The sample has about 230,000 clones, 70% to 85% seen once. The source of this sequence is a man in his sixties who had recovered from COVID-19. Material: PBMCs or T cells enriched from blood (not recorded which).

The CDR3 reads CASSLEFGAYNEQFF. CDR3 bases: TGTGCCAGCAGCTTGGAGTTCGGGGCCTACAATGAGCAGTTCTTC. The chain is built from TRBV5-4 and TRBJ2-1, with D maybe TRBD2 (5 bases). V gave up 0 bases and J gave up 2 bases, with 9 bases separating them. CDR3 length: 15 residues. Looked up from germline, CDR1 is SGHNT and CDR2 is YYREEE (reference sequence).